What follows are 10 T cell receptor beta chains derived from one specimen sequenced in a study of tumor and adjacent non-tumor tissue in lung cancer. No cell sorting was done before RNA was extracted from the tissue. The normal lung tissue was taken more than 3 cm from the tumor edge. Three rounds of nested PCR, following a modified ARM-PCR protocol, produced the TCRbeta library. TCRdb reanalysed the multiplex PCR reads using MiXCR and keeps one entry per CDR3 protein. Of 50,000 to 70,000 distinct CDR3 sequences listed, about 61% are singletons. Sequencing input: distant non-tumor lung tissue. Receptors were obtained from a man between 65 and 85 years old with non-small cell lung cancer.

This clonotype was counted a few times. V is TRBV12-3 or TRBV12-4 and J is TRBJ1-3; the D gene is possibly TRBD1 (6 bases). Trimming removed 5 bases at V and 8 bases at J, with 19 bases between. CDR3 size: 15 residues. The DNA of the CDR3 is TGTGCCAGCAGTGGCCCCGGGGGGGCTCGAGACACCATATATTTT. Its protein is CASSGPGGARDTIYF.

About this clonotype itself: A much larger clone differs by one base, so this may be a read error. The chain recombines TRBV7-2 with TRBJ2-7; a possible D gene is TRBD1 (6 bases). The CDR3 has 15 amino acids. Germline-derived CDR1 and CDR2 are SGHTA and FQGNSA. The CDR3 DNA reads TGTGCCGGCAGCTTAGCTGCGAACCCCAGGGGCGAGCAGTACTTC. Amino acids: CAGSLAANPRGEQYF. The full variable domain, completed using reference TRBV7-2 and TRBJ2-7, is GAGVSQSPSNKVTEKGKDVELRCDPISGHTALYWYRQSLGQGLEFLIYFQGNSAPDKSGLPSDRFSAERTGGSVSTLTIQRTQQEDSAVYLCAGSLAANPRGEQYFGPGTRLTVT.

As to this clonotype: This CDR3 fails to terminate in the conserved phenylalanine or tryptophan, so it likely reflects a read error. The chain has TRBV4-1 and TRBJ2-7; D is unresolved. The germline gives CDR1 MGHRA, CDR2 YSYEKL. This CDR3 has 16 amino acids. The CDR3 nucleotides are TGCGCCGGCAGCCAAGACCCCGGGCAAGGTGACTACGAGCAGTACTAC. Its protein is CAGSQDPGQGDYEQYY.

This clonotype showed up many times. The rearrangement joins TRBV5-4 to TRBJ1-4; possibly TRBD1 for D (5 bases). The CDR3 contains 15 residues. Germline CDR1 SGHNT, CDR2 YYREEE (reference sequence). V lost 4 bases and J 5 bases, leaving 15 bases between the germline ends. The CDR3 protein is CASSPLGEGNEKLFF. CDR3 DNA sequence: TGTGCCAGCAGCCCCCTGGGGGAGGGGAATGAAAAACTGTTTTTT.

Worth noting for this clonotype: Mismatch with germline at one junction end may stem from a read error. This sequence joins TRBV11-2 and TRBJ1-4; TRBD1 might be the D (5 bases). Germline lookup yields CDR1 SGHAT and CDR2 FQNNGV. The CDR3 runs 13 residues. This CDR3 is CAGSLMGGQKLFF. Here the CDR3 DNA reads TGTGCCGGCAGCCTGATGGGGGGTCAAAAACTGTTTTTT. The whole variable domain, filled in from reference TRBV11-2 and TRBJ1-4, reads EAGVAQSPRYKIIEKRQSVAFWCNPISGHATLYWYQQILGQGPKLLIQFQNNGVVDDSQLPKDRFSAERLKGVDSTLKIQPAKLEDSAVYLCAGSLMGGQKLFFGSGTQLSVL.

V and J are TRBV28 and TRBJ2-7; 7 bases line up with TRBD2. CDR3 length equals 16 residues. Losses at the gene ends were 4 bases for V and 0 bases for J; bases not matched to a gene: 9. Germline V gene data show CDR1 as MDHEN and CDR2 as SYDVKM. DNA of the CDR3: TGTGCCAGCAGTTACCTGACTAGCAGGAGCTCCTACGAGCAGTACTTC. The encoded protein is CASSYLTSRSSYEQYF.

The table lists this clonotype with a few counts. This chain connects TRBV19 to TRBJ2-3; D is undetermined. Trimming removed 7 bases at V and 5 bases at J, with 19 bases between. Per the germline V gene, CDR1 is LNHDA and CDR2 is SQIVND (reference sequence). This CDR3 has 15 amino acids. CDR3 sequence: CASNEGQVPGDTQYF. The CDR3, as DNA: TGTGCCAGTAATGAAGGGCAGGTCCCGGGAGATACGCAGTATTTT.

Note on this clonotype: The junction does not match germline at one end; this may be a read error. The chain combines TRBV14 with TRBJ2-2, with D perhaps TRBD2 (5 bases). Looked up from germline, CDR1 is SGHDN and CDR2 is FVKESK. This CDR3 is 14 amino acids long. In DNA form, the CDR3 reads TGTACCAGCAGTGGAGAGTATTTCGCCGGGGAGCCGTTTTTT. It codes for CTSSGEYFAGEPFF.

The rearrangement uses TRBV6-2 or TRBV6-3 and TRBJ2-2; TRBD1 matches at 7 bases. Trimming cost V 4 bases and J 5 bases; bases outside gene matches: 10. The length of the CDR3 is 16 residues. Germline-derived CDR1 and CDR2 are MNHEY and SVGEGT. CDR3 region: CASSSPGQTKTGELFF. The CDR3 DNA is TGTGCCAGCAGTTCCCCGGGACAGACAAAGACCGGGGAGCTGTTTTTT.

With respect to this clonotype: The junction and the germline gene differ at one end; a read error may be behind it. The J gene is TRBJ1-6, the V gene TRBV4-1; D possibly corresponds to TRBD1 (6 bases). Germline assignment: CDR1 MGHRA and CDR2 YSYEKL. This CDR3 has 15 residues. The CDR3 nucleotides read TGCGTCAGCAGCCAGGGGCAGAGCGGGGCTTCACCCCTCCACTTC. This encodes CVSSQGQSGASPLHF.